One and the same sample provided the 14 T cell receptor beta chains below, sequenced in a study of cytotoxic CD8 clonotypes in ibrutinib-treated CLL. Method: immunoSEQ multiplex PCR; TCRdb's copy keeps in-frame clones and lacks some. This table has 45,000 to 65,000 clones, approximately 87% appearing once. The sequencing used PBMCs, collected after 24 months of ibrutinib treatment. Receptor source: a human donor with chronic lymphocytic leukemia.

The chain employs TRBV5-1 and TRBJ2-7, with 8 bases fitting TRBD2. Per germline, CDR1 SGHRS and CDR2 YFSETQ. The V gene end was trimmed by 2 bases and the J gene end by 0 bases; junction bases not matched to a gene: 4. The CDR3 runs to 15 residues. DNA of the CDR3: TGCGCCAGCAGCTTCCTAGCGGGCGCCTCCTACGAGCAGTACTTC. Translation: CASSFLAGASYEQYF.

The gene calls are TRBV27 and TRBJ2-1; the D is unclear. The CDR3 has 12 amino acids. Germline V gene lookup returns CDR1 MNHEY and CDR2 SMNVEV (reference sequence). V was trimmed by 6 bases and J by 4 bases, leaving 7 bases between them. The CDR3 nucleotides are TGTGCCAGCAGAGACTTGTACAATGAGCAGTTCTTC. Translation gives CASRDLYNEQFF.

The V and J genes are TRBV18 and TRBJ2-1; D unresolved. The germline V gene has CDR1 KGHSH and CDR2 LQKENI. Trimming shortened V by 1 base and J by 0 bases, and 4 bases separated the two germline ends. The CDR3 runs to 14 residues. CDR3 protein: CASSPQRSYNEQFF. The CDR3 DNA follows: TGTGCCAGCTCACCACAGCGCTCCTACAATGAGCAGTTCTTC.

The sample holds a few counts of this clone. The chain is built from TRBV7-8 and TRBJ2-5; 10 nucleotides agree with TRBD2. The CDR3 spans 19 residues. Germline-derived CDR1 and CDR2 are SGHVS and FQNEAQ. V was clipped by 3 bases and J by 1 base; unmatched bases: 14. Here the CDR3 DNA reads TGTGCCAGCAGCTTCCCCGGGTTAGCGGGAGGCCTAATCCAAGAGACCCAGTACTTC. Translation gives CASSFPGLAGGLIQETQYF.

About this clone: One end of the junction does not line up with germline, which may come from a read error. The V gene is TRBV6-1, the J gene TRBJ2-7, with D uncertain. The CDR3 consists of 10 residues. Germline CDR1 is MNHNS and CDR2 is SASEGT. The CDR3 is CANSGYEQYF. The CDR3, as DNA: TGTGCCAACAGTGGGTACGAGCAGTACTTC.

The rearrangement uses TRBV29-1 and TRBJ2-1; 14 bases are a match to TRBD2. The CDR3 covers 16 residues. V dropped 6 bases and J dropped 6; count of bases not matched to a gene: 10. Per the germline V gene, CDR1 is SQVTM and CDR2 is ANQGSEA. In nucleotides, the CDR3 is TGCAGCGTAGACCTACCGGGACTAGCGGGAGTCAATGAGCAGTTCTTC. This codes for CSVDLPGLAGVNEQFF.

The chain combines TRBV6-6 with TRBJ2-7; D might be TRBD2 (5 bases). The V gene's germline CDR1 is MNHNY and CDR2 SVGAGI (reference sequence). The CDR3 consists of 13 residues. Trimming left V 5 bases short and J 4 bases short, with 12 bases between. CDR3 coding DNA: TGTGCCAGCAGTCCGGGGATGGAGTACGAGCAGTACTTC. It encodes CASSPGMEYEQYF.

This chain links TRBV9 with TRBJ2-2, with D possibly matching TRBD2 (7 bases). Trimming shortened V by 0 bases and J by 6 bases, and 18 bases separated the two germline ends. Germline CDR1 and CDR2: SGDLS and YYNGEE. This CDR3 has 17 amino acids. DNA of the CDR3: TGTGCCAGCAGCGTAGCAATAGGGGGAGGGGCACCCGGGGAGCTGTTTTTT. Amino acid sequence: CASSVAIGGGAPGELFF. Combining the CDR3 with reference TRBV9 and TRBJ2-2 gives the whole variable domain DSGVTQTPKHLITATGQRVTLRCSPRSGDLSVYWYQQSLDQGLQFLIQYYNGEERAKGNILERFSAQQFPDLHSELNLSSLELGDSALYFCASSVAIGGGAPGELFFGEGSRLTVL.

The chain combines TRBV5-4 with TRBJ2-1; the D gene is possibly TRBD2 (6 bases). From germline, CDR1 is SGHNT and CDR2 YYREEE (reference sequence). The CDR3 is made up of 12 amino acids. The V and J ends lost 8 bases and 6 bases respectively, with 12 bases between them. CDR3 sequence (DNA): TGTGCCAGTCATGCGGGGCGCAATGAGCAGTTCTTC. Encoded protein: CASHAGRNEQFF.

CDR3 amino acids: CASSVLAGVTRTGELFF. In DNA form, the CDR3 reads TGTGCCAGCAGTGTACTAGCGGGAGTTACGAGAACCGGGGAGCTGTTTTTT. This rearrangement joins TRBV6-4 to TRBJ2-2; 11 nucleotides agree with TRBD2. CDR1 and CDR2 from the germline V gene are MRHNA and SNTAGT. The ends lost 4 bases at V and 5 bases at J; junction bases unmatched: 9. The CDR3 consists of 17 residues.

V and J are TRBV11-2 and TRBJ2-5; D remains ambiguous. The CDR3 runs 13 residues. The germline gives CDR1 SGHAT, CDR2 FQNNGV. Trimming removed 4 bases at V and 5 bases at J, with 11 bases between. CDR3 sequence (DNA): TGTGCCAGCAGCTCCGAGGCCACGGAGACCCAGTACTTC. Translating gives CASSSEATETQYF.

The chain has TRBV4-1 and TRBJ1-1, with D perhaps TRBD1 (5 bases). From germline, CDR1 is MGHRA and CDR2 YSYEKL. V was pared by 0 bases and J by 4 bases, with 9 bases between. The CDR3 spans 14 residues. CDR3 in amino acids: CASSQDWGVTEAFF. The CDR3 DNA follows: TGCGCCAGCAGCCAAGATTGGGGGGTCACTGAAGCTTTCTTT.

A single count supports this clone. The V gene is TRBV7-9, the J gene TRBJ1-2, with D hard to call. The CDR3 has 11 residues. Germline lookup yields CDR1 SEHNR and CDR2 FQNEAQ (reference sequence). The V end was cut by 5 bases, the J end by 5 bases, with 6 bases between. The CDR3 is CASSPDYGYTF. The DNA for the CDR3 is TGTGCCAGCAGCCCGGATTATGGCTACACCTTC.

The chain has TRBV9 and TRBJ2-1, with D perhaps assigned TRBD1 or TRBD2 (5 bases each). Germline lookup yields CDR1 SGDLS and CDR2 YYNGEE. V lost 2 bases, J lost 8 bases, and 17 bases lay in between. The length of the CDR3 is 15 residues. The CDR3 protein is CASSVRDGLLDEQFF. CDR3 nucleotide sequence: TGTGCCAGCAGCGTTCGGGACGGTCTCCTGGATGAGCAGTTCTTC.